Following are 27 T cell receptor beta chains from one sample sequenced in a study of T cell responses to AZD1222 COVID-19 vaccine. Method: immunoSEQ multiplex PCR; TCRdb's copy keeps in-frame clones and lacks some. The repertoire has approximately 130,000 clones, 70% to 90% of them found once; the top ten carry almost 9.5%. The sequencing used peripheral blood, collected on day 0 of AZD1222 vaccination. The receptor source for this set is an adult in good health.

This sequence joins TRBV30 and TRBJ2-2; 7 bases match TRBD1. The CDR3 covers 14 residues. Looked up from germline, CDR1 is GTSNPN and CDR2 is SVGIG (reference sequence). V gave up 2 bases and J gave up 6 bases; unmatched junction bases: 6. This CDR3 reads CAWSPDRAAGELFF. DNA of the CDR3: TGTGCCTGGAGTCCTGACAGGGCGGCCGGGGAGCTGTTTTTT.

The chain combines TRBV6-1 with TRBJ1-5, with no clear D. This CDR3 spans 14 amino acids. The V gene's germline CDR1 is MNHNS and CDR2 SASEGT. V gave up 2 bases and J gave up 5 bases, with 10 bases separating them. The CDR3 DNA sequence: TGTGCCAGCAGTGAAACTTGGGTATATCAGCCCCAGCATTTT. Amino acid sequence: CASSETWVYQPQHF.

The V gene is TRBV30, the J gene TRBJ1-4; D gene ambiguous. V lost 3 bases, J lost 4 bases, and 6 bases lay in between. Germline values: CDR1 GTSNPN, CDR2 SVGIG (reference sequence). This CDR3 is 12 amino acids long. CDR3 loop: CAWRPSNEKLFF. The CDR3 DNA is TGTGCCTGGAGACCGAGTAATGAAAAACTGTTTTTT.

The V call is TRBV7-8, the J call TRBJ1-2; D is ambiguous. The V and J ends lost 3 bases and 0 bases respectively, with 11 bases between them. This CDR3 is built from 15 residues. Germline V gene lookup returns CDR1 SGHVS and CDR2 FQNEAQ. The CDR3 loop is CASSLEQATNYGYTF. Written as DNA, the CDR3 is TGTGCCAGCAGCTTGGAGCAGGCAACTAACTATGGCTACACCTTC.

This chain uses TRBV28 with TRBJ1-1; D may be TRBD1 (5 bases). The germline V gene encodes CDR1 MDHEN and CDR2 SYDVKM. V dropped 8 bases and J dropped 2 bases, with 12 bases sitting between them. The CDR3 extends over 13 amino acids. The CDR3 coding sequence is TGTGCCAGCCCTGGGACGGATAACACTGAAGCTTTCTTT. Translated, it gives CASPGTDNTEAFF.

The table lists this clone with a count of one. The chain uses TRBV5-8 and TRBJ2-3; D possibly matches TRBD1 or TRBD2 (6 bases each). The germline V gene encodes CDR1 SGHTS and CDR2 YDEGEE. V lost 7 bases and J lost 5, with 23 bases in between. The CDR3 runs 16 residues. CDR3 region: CASGLGSGGPLDTQYF. The CDR3 DNA follows: TGTGCCAGCGGATTGGGGTCCGGGGGCCCCCTAGATACGCAGTATTTT.

V gene TRBV4-1 combines with J gene TRBJ1-4, with D perhaps matching TRBD1 (6 bases). V lost 4 bases to trimming and J lost 3 bases, with 15 bases between them. The CDR3 totals 16 residues. Germline-derived CDR1 and CDR2 are MGHRA and YSYEKL. This CDR3 reads CASSLIQGAANEKLFF. In DNA form, the CDR3 reads TGCGCCAGCAGCCTCATACAGGGTGCGGCTAATGAAAAACTGTTTTTT.

The chain couples TRBV10-3 to TRBJ1-1; D remains ambiguous. CDR3 length: 14 residues. The V end was cut by 5 bases, the J end by 5 bases, with 15 bases between. The germline V gene has CDR1 ENHRY and CDR2 SYGVKD. The CDR3 DNA follows: TGTGCCATCAGTTCGGACCCCGGAGGGACTGAAGCTTTCTTT. The encoded protein is CAISSDPGGTEAFF.

The chain joins TRBV2 to TRBJ2-2, with D unresolved. Looked up from germline, CDR1 is SNHLY and CDR2 is FYNNEI. The CDR3 totals 16 residues. V lost 2 bases and J 1 base, leaving 11 bases between the germline ends. The CDR3, as DNA: TGTGCCAGCAGTGAAAACGGAGCCGGGAACACCGGGGAGCTGTTTTTT. Protein product: CASSENGAGNTGELFF.

The V call is TRBV11-3, the J call TRBJ2-3, with TRBD1 matching over 8 bases. Germline V gene lookup returns CDR1 SGHNT and CDR2 YENEEA. V lost 3 bases and J lost 1; bases outside the gene matches: 0. The CDR3 is 14 residues long. The chain's CDR3 is CASSLTGGTDTQYF. CDR3 DNA: TGTGCCAGCAGCTTGACAGGGGGCACAGATACGCAGTATTTT.

This chain links TRBV30 with TRBJ1-1; D might be TRBD1 (5 bases). V was pared by 5 bases and J by 1 base, with 14 bases between. The CDR3 sequence is 14 residues long. Germline V gene data show CDR1 as GTSNPN and CDR2 as SVGIG (reference sequence). The DNA for the CDR3 is TGTGCCTGGGGGTCGGCAGGGAGGAACACTGAAGCTTTCTTT. Amino acids: CAWGSAGRNTEAFF.

CDR3 sequence (DNA): TGCGCCAGCAGCTTGGACGGGACAGGTTACAATGAGCAGTTCTTC. Its protein is CASSLDGTGYNEQFF. The gene calls are TRBV5-1 and TRBJ2-1; 8 nucleotides agree with TRBD1. V gave up 0 bases and J gave up 4 bases; unmatched junction bases: 3. CDR1 SGHRS and CDR2 YFSETQ come from the germline V gene. The CDR3 totals 15 residues.

This rearrangement joins TRBV11-2 to TRBJ2-7; possible D gene TRBD1, 6 bases. The germline V and J ends were trimmed by 1 base and 7 bases, with 11 bases remaining between them. The CDR3 consists of 13 residues. Per germline, CDR1 SGHAT and CDR2 FQNNGV. CDR3 DNA: TGTGCCAGCAGCTTAGCAACTAGGGGGGAGCAGTACTTC. Translating gives CASSLATRGEQYF.

This clone was observed a handful of times. The rearrangement joins TRBV7-2 to TRBJ1-5; D unresolved. The CDR3 runs 12 residues. V lost 2 bases to trimming and J lost 7 bases, with 6 bases between them. CDR1 SGHTA and CDR2 FQGNSA come from the germline V gene. CDR3 region: CASSLFGQPQHF. CDR3 bases: TGTGCCAGCAGCTTATTCGGACAGCCCCAGCATTTT.

This clone has a single count. The chain uses TRBV19 and TRBJ1-5; tentatively, D is TRBD1 (5 bases). CDR3 size: 15 residues. CDR1 and CDR2 (germline): LNHDA, SQIVND (reference sequence). Trimming took off 4 bases at V and 3 bases at J, with 13 bases between the two ends. For the CDR3, the DNA is TGTGCCAGTAGTACATTTGGGGGAAACAATCAGCCCCAGCATTTT. It encodes CASSTFGGNNQPQHF.

The genes are TRBV5-1 and TRBJ2-2, with D maybe TRBD2 (6 bases). Germline CDR1 and CDR2: SGHRS and YFSETQ. The CDR3 has 13 amino acids. Trimming cost V 5 bases and J 7 bases, with 12 bases left between them. CDR3 amino acids: CASSPREDGELFF. The CDR3 bases are TGCGCCAGCAGTCCCAGGGAGGACGGGGAGCTGTTTTTT.

The chain has TRBV5-1 and TRBJ2-7; 7 nucleotides line up with TRBD1. J gave up 0 bases and V 4 bases, and 19 bases lay outside the gene matches. This CDR3 contains 19 residues. Germline CDR1 SGHRS, CDR2 YFSETQ. The CDR3, as DNA: TGCGCCAGCAGCCATTTGAGACAGGGTTTTGGTCTGGACTCCTACGAGCAGTACTTC. Its protein product is CASSHLRQGFGLDSYEQYF.

The gene calls are TRBV4-1 and TRBJ2-2; no clear D. CDR1 is MGHRA, CDR2 YSYEKL, per germline. The CDR3 contains 15 residues. V gave up 2 bases and J gave up 1 base, with 8 bases separating them. The CDR3 protein is CASSQPLVNTGELFF. The CDR3, as DNA: TGCGCCAGCAGCCAACCCTTGGTGAACACCGGGGAGCTGTTTTTT.

This chain uses TRBV3-1 (or the pseudogene TRBV3-2) with TRBJ2-5, with 8 bases that match TRBD2. Trimming cost V 0 bases and J 7 bases; bases outside gene matches: 10. This CDR3 contains 16 residues. Germline values: CDR1 LGHDT, CDR2 YNNKEL (reference sequence). The CDR3 here is CASSQEGGGPRGTQYF. CDR3 sequence (DNA): TGTGCCAGCAGCCAAGAGGGCGGGGGGCCCCGAGGGACCCAGTACTTC.

The V call is TRBV10-3, the J call TRBJ1-2, with D possibly TRBD1 on 6 matching bases. Germline V gives CDR1 ENHRY, CDR2 SYGVKD. This CDR3 contains 13 residues. V was clipped by 8 bases and J by 0 bases, with 10 bases between them. The CDR3 coding sequence is TGTGCCATCCGGCAGGGGACTAACTATGGCTACACCTTC. This encodes CAIRQGTNYGYTF.

V is TRBV28 and J is TRBJ2-3; weak D call: TRBD1 (6 bases). V dropped 7 bases and J dropped 9 bases, with 14 bases sitting between them. Germline V gene lookup returns CDR1 MDHEN and CDR2 SYDVKM. The CDR3 totals 12 residues. The CDR3 loop reads CASTLLGGTQYF. CDR3 coding DNA: TGTGCCAGCACCCTCCTAGGGGGAACGCAGTATTTT.

The rearrangement joins TRBV12-3 or TRBV12-4 to TRBJ1-5, with D maybe TRBD1 (5 bases). The CDR3 spans 13 residues. Trimming left V 3 bases short and J 7 bases short, with 10 bases between. In DNA, the CDR3 is TGTGCCAGCAGTTTTGGGGCTGGGCAGCCCCAGCATTTT. Translating it yields CASSFGAGQPQHF.

This chain joins TRBV19 and TRBJ2-7; 12 bases agree with TRBD1. Unmatched junction bases numbered 4, after V lost 5 bases and J lost 5 bases. The CDR3 is 14 residues long. The V gene's germline CDR1 is LNHDA and CDR2 SQIVND (reference sequence). Here the CDR3 reads CASSAGTGGHEQYF. Written as DNA, the CDR3 is TGTGCCAGTAGTGCCGGGACAGGGGGCCACGAGCAGTACTTC.

For the CDR3, the DNA is TGTGCCAGCAGCAACCCCGTGGGGGTCCTCATCTATGGCTACACCTTC. Its translation: CASSNPVGVLIYGYTF. The chain has TRBV7-2 and TRBJ1-2, with a weak D call TRBD1 (5 bases). Germline CDR1 and CDR2: SGHTA and FQGNSA. The CDR3 covers 16 residues. V was clipped by 5 bases and J by 4 bases, with 20 bases between them. Together with reference TRBV7-2 and TRBJ1-2, the CDR3 gives the full variable domain: GAGVSQSPSNKVTEKGKDVELRCDPISGHTALYWYRQSLGQGLEFLIYFQGNSAPDKSGLPSDRFSAERTGGSVSTLTIQRTQQEDSAVYLCASSNPVGVLIYGYTFGSGTRLTVV.

This chain joins TRBV12-2 and TRBJ1-5; the tabulated D call, TRBD1, remains unverified against the DNA. TRBV12-2 is listed as a pseudogene. The CDR3 is made up of 18 amino acids. The chain's CDR3 is CASRPGQVKKYSNQPQHF. DNA of the CDR3: TGTGCAAGTCGCCCGGGACAGGTTAAAAAGTATAGCAATCAGCCCCAGCATTTT.

The J gene is TRBJ1-1, the V gene TRBV7-2; D might be TRBD1 (5 bases). V lost 5 bases to trimming and J lost 5 bases, with 12 bases between them. CDR1 and CDR2 (germline): SGHTA, FQGNSA. This CDR3 region has 13 residues. CDR3 protein: CASSHFRETEAFF. For the CDR3, the DNA is TGTGCCAGCAGCCACTTCAGGGAAACTGAAGCTTTCTTT.

The chain has TRBV5-4 and TRBJ2-3, with a tentative D call TRBD2 (7 bases). The V end was cut by 4 bases, the J end by 6 bases, with 18 bases between. This CDR3 has 15 residues. The V gene's germline CDR1 is SGHNT and CDR2 YYREEE (reference sequence). The CDR3 bases are TGTGCCAGCAGCCCCGGGCAAGGGGGGGCGGATACGCAGTATTTT. This sequence encodes CASSPGQGGADTQYF.